This entry lists 13 T cell receptor beta chains sequenced from one sample in a study of cytomegalovirus exposure and HLA in healthy donors. The study ran its PCR with 60 Vbeta and 13 Jbeta primers. Clones were sequenced by immunoSEQ multiplex PCR, and TCRdb holds only the in-frame ones, with some missing. Of roughly 120,000 clones in the sample, about 8.6% were seen once. Material: PBMCs. These receptors all stem from a middle-aged woman in good health and CMV-seropositive.

Only a few counts were recorded for this clone. The chain recombines TRBV2 with TRBJ2-7; D is possibly TRBD1 (6 bases). The CDR3 is 14 amino acids. The germline CDR1 and CDR2 sequences are SNHLY and FYNNEI. With 4 bases removed from V and 3 bases from J, the gap between germline ends came to 13 bases. The CDR3 nucleotides read TGTGCCAGCAGTGGGACAGCTAGGGGCTACGAGCAGTACTTC. This gives the protein CASSGTARGYEQYF.

The genes are TRBV7-9 and TRBJ1-5; no definite D call. This CDR3 is built from 13 residues. Per germline, CDR1 SEHNR and CDR2 FQNEAQ (reference sequence). With 1 base removed from V and 6 bases from J, the gap between germline ends came to 7 bases. The CDR3 is CASSLGGVQPQHF. As DNA, the CDR3 is TGTGCCAGCAGCTTAGGCGGGGTTCAGCCCCAGCATTTT.

On this clone itself: This sample also contains other DNA sequences that code for the same CDR3. The rearrangement uses TRBV5-1 and TRBJ1-4, with 9 nucleotides matching TRBD1. The V gene end was trimmed by 3 bases and the J gene end by 8 bases; junction bases not matched to a gene: 5. CDR1 is SGHRS and CDR2 is YFSETQ in the germline V gene. There are 14 residues in the CDR3. The CDR3 DNA reads as TGCGCCAGCAGCTCGGGGACAGGGAACGAAAAACTGTTTTTT. As protein: CASSSGTGNEKLFF.

The gene calls are TRBV18 and TRBJ1-1, with D possibly being TRBD1 (6 bases). The CDR3 is 14 residues long. Trimming shortened V by 3 bases and J by 5 bases, and 13 bases separated the two germline ends. Per germline, CDR1 KGHSH and CDR2 LQKENI. CDR3 in DNA: TGTGCCAGCTCACCCGGACAGAAGATGACTGAAGCTTTCTTT. The encoded protein is CASSPGQKMTEAFF.

This clone was detected only a few times. The chain uses TRBV14 and TRBJ2-3, with D tentatively TRBD1 (6 bases). There are 17 residues in the CDR3. With 7 bases removed from V and 8 bases from J, the gap between germline ends came to 28 bases. CDR1 is SGHDN and CDR2 is FVKESK in the germline V gene. CDR3 protein: CASIWLGRGPVQGTQYF. The CDR3 nucleotides read TGTGCCAGCATTTGGCTTGGCAGGGGACCAGTTCAAGGTACGCAGTATTTT.

CDR3 nucleotides: TGTGCCAGCAGCTCGACGGGGGTTACAGATACGCAGTATTTT. This sequence encodes CASSSTGVTDTQYF. The chain joins TRBV13 to TRBJ2-3, with D possibly matching TRBD2 (6 bases). The CDR3 sequence is 14 residues long. Trimming removed 4 bases from V and 3 bases from J, with 11 bases in between. Germline V CDR1 and CDR2: PRHDT, FYEKMQ (reference sequence). Complete variable domain (other parts from reference TRBV13 and TRBJ2-3): AAGVIQSPRHLIKEKRETATLKCYPIPRHDTVYWYQQGPGQDPQFLISFYEKMQSDKGSIPDRFSAQQFSDYHSELNMSSLELGDSALYFCASSSTGVTDTQYFGPGTRLTVL.

V is TRBV10-3 and J is TRBJ1-5; D remains ambiguous. From germline, CDR1 is ENHRY and CDR2 SYGVKD. V was cut by 6 bases and J by 1 base, with 10 bases left in between. The length of the CDR3 is 14 residues. CDR3 sequence (DNA): TGTGCCATCAGGGGGAGTGGGAGCAATCAGCCCCAGCATTTT. Translation gives CAIRGSGSNQPQHF.

This clone has a handful of counts. The chain has TRBV7-6 and TRBJ2-3; the match to TRBD1 covers 7 bases. The CDR3 extends over 15 amino acids. The germline V gene has CDR1 SGHVS and CDR2 FNYEAQ. The V gene end was trimmed by 1 base and the J gene end by 1 base; junction bases not matched to a gene: 2. In DNA, the CDR3 is TGTGCCAGCAGCTTAGGAGGGACAGGCACAGATACGCAGTATTTT. The encoded protein is CASSLGGTGTDTQYF.

V usage is TRBV29-1 and J usage is TRBJ2-5; 8 bases line up with TRBD1. J lost 2 bases, V lost 4 bases, and 6 bases had no gene match. The CDR3 loop spans 14 amino acids. Germline CDR1 and CDR2: SQVTM and ANQGSEA. The CDR3: CSVAWDRQQETQYF. The CDR3 nucleotides are TGCAGCGTTGCGTGGGACAGGCAACAAGAGACCCAGTACTTC.

A few counts support this clone. The chain has TRBV7-7 and TRBJ2-1; the D gene is possibly TRBD1 (6 bases). The CDR3 extends over 13 amino acids. Germline CDR1 SSHAT, CDR2 FNYEAQ (reference sequence). V was pared by 1 base and J by 8 bases, with 9 bases between. The CDR3 sequence is CASSLDRDHEQFF. For the CDR3, the DNA is TGTGCCAGCAGCTTAGACAGGGACCATGAGCAGTTCTTC. Filled out from reference TRBV7-7 and TRBJ2-1, the complete variable domain reads GAGVSQSPRYKVTKRGQDVTLRCDPISSHATLYWYQQALGQGPEFLTYFNYEAQPDKSGLPSDRFSAERPEGSISTLTIQRTEQRDSAMYRCASSLDRDHEQFFGPGTRLTVL.

In its sample, this clone was seen a few times. The chain employs TRBV2 and TRBJ1-3, with D perhaps TRBD1 (5 bases). Germline lookup yields CDR1 SNHLY and CDR2 FYNNEI. V lost 8 bases, J lost 2 bases, and 16 bases lay in between. The CDR3 length is 15 residues. The CDR3 region is CASAGLRTAGNTIYF. In DNA, the CDR3 is TGTGCCAGCGCGGGACTCCGGACCGCTGGAAACACCATATATTTT.

The chain employs TRBV9 and TRBJ2-5, with TRBD2 matching over 10 bases. The CDR3 is 16 amino acids. Germline loops: CDR1 SGDLS, CDR2 YYNGEE. J was trimmed by 3 bases and V by 3 bases; bases with no gene match: 8. CDR3 sequence reads: CASSGKVSGGEETQYF. Written as DNA, the CDR3 is TGTGCCAGCAGCGGCAAAGTAAGCGGGGGGGAAGAGACCCAGTACTTC.

In its sample, this clone was seen a few times. The genes are TRBV2 and TRBJ2-5, with 10 bases aligning to TRBD1. After removal of 6 bases from V and 5 bases from J, the junction contained 3 bases not matched to a gene. The length of the CDR3 is 13 residues. The germline gives CDR1 SNHLY, CDR2 FYNNEI. For the CDR3, the DNA is TGTGCCAGCAGACGGACAGGGGGGGAGACCCAGTACTTC. Amino acid sequence: CASRRTGGETQYF.